The next 25 T cell receptor beta chains were all read from a single sample in a study of T-cell memory formation after mild COVID-19. One entry per CDR3 protein, called by TCRdb with MiXCR from the 5' RACE reads. The profile shows about 450,000 distinct CDR3 sequences, 20% to 30% of them singletons. The sequencing sample was made of PBMCs or a T cell subset sorted from them (not recorded which). The receptor source for this set is an adult woman who had mild COVID-19 (a few samples of this study predate the infection). Cell type and time point are not known.

V gene TRBV3-1 combines with J gene TRBJ2-5, with D perhaps matching TRBD1 (6 bases). The CDR3 is 16 amino acids. The germline gives CDR1 LGHDT, CDR2 YNNKEL (reference sequence). V lost 1 base, J lost 0 bases, and 12 bases lay in between. CDR3: CASSQGIRQDQETQYF. As DNA, the CDR3 is TGTGCCAGCAGCCAAGGGATACGACAGGACCAAGAGACCCAGTACTTC.

This clonotype was recorded only once. The CDR3 sequence: CAALEIPGNTIYF. CDR3 DNA: TGTGCCGCCCTCGAGATCCCTGGAAACACCATATATTTT. This sequence joins TRBV2 and TRBJ1-3; D is undetermined. V was pared by 11 bases and J by 2 bases, with 13 bases between. The germline CDR1 and CDR2 sequences are SNHLY and FYNNEI. This CDR3 contains 13 residues.

About this clonotype itself: A read error is likely, as this CDR3 ends without the conserved phenylalanine or tryptophan. J is TRBJ2-5 and V is TRBV20-1, with 10 bases identical to TRBD1. The CDR3 covers 13 residues. Germline loops: CDR1 DFQATT, CDR2 SNEGSKA (reference sequence). With V trimmed by 3 bases and J by 6 bases, 4 bases remained unmatched. CDR3 DNA sequence: TGCAGTGCTAGTGACAGGGGGCGTCAGACCCAGTACTCC. Translation: CSASDRGRQTQYS.

This clonotype appeared a few times. The V call is TRBV7-6, the J call TRBJ2-1; 8 positions match TRBD2. V shed 4 bases, J shed 7 bases, and the junction held 15 bases outside the gene matches. The germline V gene encodes CDR1 SGHVS and CDR2 FNYEAQ. The CDR3 is made up of 17 amino acids. This CDR3 is CASSSIVGSGGTNEQFF. The CDR3 region has the DNA TGTGCCAGCAGCTCTATCGTTGGTTCGGGAGGGACGAATGAGCAGTTCTTC.

This clonotype was seen repeatedly, ten times or more. V gene TRBV20-1 combines with J gene TRBJ1-2; D is uncertain. In germline, CDR1 is DFQATT, CDR2 SNEGSKA (reference sequence). The CDR3 sequence is 13 residues long. V lost 0 bases and J 6 bases, leaving 11 bases between the germline ends. The CDR3 DNA sequence: TGCAGTGCTAGAGATGAGGAGGGTAATGGCTACACCTTC. Protein: CSARDEEGNGYTF.

The V call is TRBV5-5, the J call TRBJ2-7; perhaps TRBD1 as D (6 bases). V was shortened by 0 bases and J by 0 bases, with 13 bases between the two germline ends. The germline V gene has CDR1 SGHKS and CDR2 YYEKEE (reference sequence). The CDR3 has 16 residues. CDR3 in amino acids: CASSLDVGAASYEQYF. CDR3 nucleotide sequence: TGTGCCAGCAGCTTGGATGTGGGGGCTGCCTCCTACGAGCAGTACTTC.

The CDR3 bases are TGTGCCAGCAGTTTACGGCTAGCGGGTACCACAGATACGCAGTATTTT. Translated, it gives CASSLRLAGTTDTQYF. This rearrangement joins TRBV27 to TRBJ2-3; 8 nucleotides line up with TRBD2. This CDR3 has 16 residues. V gave up 2 bases and J gave up 2 bases; unmatched junction bases: 6. Germline CDR1 reads MNHEY; CDR2 reads SMNVEV (reference sequence).

V gene TRBV30 combines with J gene TRBJ1-1, with TRBD1 matching 7 bases. Losses at the gene ends were 0 bases for V and 1 base for J; bases not matched to a gene: 8. Germline CDR1 reads GTSNPN; CDR2 reads SVGIG (reference sequence). The CDR3 length is 16 residues. The CDR3 protein is CAWSVFVTGANTEAFF. CDR3 coding DNA: TGTGCCTGGAGTGTATTTGTAACAGGGGCGAACACTGAAGCTTTCTTT.

This clonotype was detected only a few times. The gene calls are TRBV3-1 and TRBJ1-4; D unresolved. Trimming took 1 base from V and 8 from J, leaving 14 bases between them. Germline V CDR1 and CDR2: LGHDT, YNNKEL (reference sequence). This CDR3 has 15 amino acids. The CDR3 nucleotides are TGTGCCAGCAGCCAAGGGGCCAGGCCGGAAGAAAAACTGTTTTTT. It codes for CASSQGARPEEKLFF. The variable domain in full, with the rest retrieved from reference TRBV3-1 and TRBJ1-4, is DTAVSQTPKYLVTQMGNDKSIKCEQNLGHDTMYWYKQDSKKFLKIMFSYNNKELIINETVPNRFSPKSPDKAHLNLHINSLELGDSAVYFCASSQGARPEEKLFFGSGTQLSVL.

This clonotype was counted only a few times. V usage is TRBV4-1 and J usage is TRBJ2-6; D is uncertain. Trimming cost V 0 bases and J 0 bases, with 18 bases left between them. Germline CDR1 MGHRA, CDR2 YSYEKL. The CDR3 runs 20 residues. The CDR3 sequence: CASSQDRLGLPSSGANVLTF. CDR3 DNA: TGCGCCAGCAGCCAAGATCGGCTGGGTCTCCCCTCCTCTGGGGCCAACGTCCTGACTTTC.

The chain carries TRBV6-6 and TRBJ2-3; D is ambiguous. V gave up 6 bases and J gave up 0 bases, with 10 bases separating them. Germline CDR1 MNHNY, CDR2 SVGAGI (reference sequence). This CDR3 region has 14 residues. The CDR3 protein is CASRRVLSTDTQYF. In DNA form, the CDR3 reads TGTGCCAGCAGAAGGGTCCTTAGCACAGATACGCAGTATTTT.

The J gene is TRBJ2-3, the V gene TRBV27, with D uncertain. Germline lookup yields CDR1 MNHEY and CDR2 SMNVEV (reference sequence). Trimming took off 0 bases at V and 4 bases at J, with 8 bases between the two ends. The CDR3 is 14 residues long. The CDR3: CASSLSGESDTQYF. In nucleotides, the CDR3 is TGTGCCAGCAGTTTATCTGGGGAATCAGATACGCAGTATTTT.

The chain recombines TRBV18 with TRBJ2-3; 8 positions agree with TRBD1. Losses at the gene ends were 2 bases for V and 4 bases for J; bases not matched to a gene: 5. CDR3 length equals 15 residues. Germline CDR1 is KGHSH and CDR2 is LQKENI. The CDR3 DNA follows: TGTGCCAGCTCACCAGCAGGGGGACAGGCAGATACGCAGTATTTT. This gives the protein CASSPAGGQADTQYF.

This clonotype was found a few times. The V and J genes are TRBV7-9 and TRBJ2-3; TRBD1 aligns across 11 bases. The length of the CDR3 is 15 residues. The germline CDR1 and CDR2 sequences are SEHNR and FQNEAQ (reference sequence). CDR3 nucleotides: TGTGCTGACAGTCGAGGGGACAGGGGGACAGATACGCAGTATTTT. This encodes CADSRGDRGTDTQYF. The full variable domain, with the rest looked up from reference TRBV7-9 and TRBJ2-3, is DTGVSQNPRHKITKRGQNVTFRCDPISEHNRLYWYRQTLGQGPEFLTYFQNEAQLEKSRLLSDRFSAERPKGSFSTLEIQRTEQGDSAMYLCADSRGDRGTDTQYFGPGTRLTVL.

This chain connects TRBV20-1 to TRBJ1-1, with D unresolved. V was pared by 2 bases and J by 1 base, with 8 bases between. Germline V gives CDR1 DFQATT, CDR2 SNEGSKA (reference sequence). This CDR3 has 13 amino acids. The CDR3 coding sequence is TGCAGTGCTAGAAACCGAGGGAACACTGAAGCTTTCTTT. It specifies CSARNRGNTEAFF.

This clonotype occurred a few times. This sequence joins TRBV6-2 or TRBV6-3 and TRBJ2-3, with a tentative D call TRBD1 (6 bases). The germline gives CDR1 MNHEY, CDR2 SVGEGT. The V and J ends lost 8 bases and 5 bases respectively, with 11 bases between them. The CDR3 has 12 amino acids. CDR3 residues: CASARGIDTQYF. The CDR3, as DNA: TGTGCCAGCGCGAGGGGGATAGATACGCAGTATTTT.

This clonotype has more than one count but fewer than ten. The V and J genes are TRBV12-3 or TRBV12-4 and TRBJ2-7; D call uncertain. Trimming removed 11 bases at V and 10 bases at J, with 12 bases between. CDR3 length equals 9 residues. CDR3 in DNA: TGTGCCCCCCCAGGTTTTCAGTACTTC. As protein: CAPPGFQYF.

The V and J genes are TRBV5-1 and TRBJ2-3, with D perhaps assigned TRBD1 or TRBD2 (5 bases each). CDR3 length equals 19 residues. CDR1 is SGHRS, CDR2 YFSETQ, per germline. Trimming left V 0 bases short and J 6 bases short, with 26 bases between. This CDR3 reads CASSLAARGTSSRVDTQYF. CDR3 nucleotides: TGCGCCAGCAGCTTGGCCGCGAGAGGGACCTCCAGTAGGGTGGATACGCAGTATTTT.

This clonotype has a handful of counts. The rearrangement links TRBV10-3 to TRBJ2-2; D is unresolved. The V gene lost 5 bases and the J gene lost 6 bases, with 16 bases spanning the gap. The CDR3 sequence is 15 residues long. Germline V gene data show CDR1 as ENHRY and CDR2 as SYGVKD. CDR3 nucleotide sequence: TGTGCCATCAGTAAACCCGGACGTACTGCCGGGGAGCTGTTTTTT. The encoded protein is CAISKPGRTAGELFF.

This clonotype was seen only a few times. The J gene is TRBJ1-6, the V gene TRBV18; D not resolved. The CDR3 sequence is 12 residues long. V lost 6 bases and J 10 bases, leaving 10 bases between the germline ends. CDR1 is KGHSH and CDR2 is LQKENI in the germline V gene. The CDR3 sequence is CASSIRNSPLHF. The CDR3 DNA is TGTGCCAGCTCTATTAGAAACTCACCCCTCCACTTT.

This clonotype was seen a handful of times. V gene TRBV12-3 or TRBV12-4 combines with J gene TRBJ2-3; possibly TRBD2 for D (6 bases). V was trimmed by 2 bases and J by 1 base, leaving 16 bases between them. There are 17 residues in the CDR3. The CDR3: CASSLPLRELGTDTQYF. In nucleotides, the CDR3 is TGTGCCAGCAGTTTACCGCTCCGGGAGCTCGGCACAGATACGCAGTATTTT.

J is TRBJ1-2 and V is TRBV6-1; no clear D. From germline, CDR1 is MNHNS and CDR2 SASEGT. Trimming removed 7 bases at V and 1 base at J, with 16 bases between. The CDR3 is 15 residues long. This chain's CDR3 is CASIPLAGDNYGYTF. In nucleotides, the CDR3 is TGTGCCAGCATCCCACTCGCCGGGGATAACTATGGCTACACCTTC.

The chain employs TRBV11-2 and TRBJ1-1, with 7 bases aligning to TRBD1. The CDR3 has 16 amino acids. Germline lookup yields CDR1 SGHAT and CDR2 FQNNGV. The J segment lost 0 bases and the V segment lost 2 bases, leaving 6 bases of the junction unmatched. CDR3 loop: CASSLPGGQLNTEAFF. For the CDR3, the DNA is TGTGCCAGCAGCTTACCTGGGGGACAGTTGAACACTGAAGCTTTCTTT.

The chain couples TRBV10-3 to TRBJ2-2, with D possibly being TRBD1 (6 bases). The V end was cut by 7 bases, the J end by 4 bases, with 19 bases between. Germline V CDR1 and CDR2: ENHRY, SYGVKD. The CDR3 contains 16 residues. The CDR3 DNA is TGTGCCATCACCGGGCACAGGGATGGTGGCACCGGGGAGCTGTTTTTT. Translating gives CAITGHRDGGTGELFF.

This clonotype was observed at least ten times. V usage is TRBV10-3 and J usage is TRBJ2-5; 10 positions agree with TRBD1. The CDR3 loop spans 13 amino acids. Germline CDR1 ENHRY, CDR2 SYGVKD. V shed 5 bases, J shed 10 bases, and the junction held 7 bases outside the gene matches. In nucleotides, the CDR3 is TGTGCCATCAGTCCGGCGGACAGGGGGGACCAGTACTTC. This gives the protein CAISPADRGDQYF.